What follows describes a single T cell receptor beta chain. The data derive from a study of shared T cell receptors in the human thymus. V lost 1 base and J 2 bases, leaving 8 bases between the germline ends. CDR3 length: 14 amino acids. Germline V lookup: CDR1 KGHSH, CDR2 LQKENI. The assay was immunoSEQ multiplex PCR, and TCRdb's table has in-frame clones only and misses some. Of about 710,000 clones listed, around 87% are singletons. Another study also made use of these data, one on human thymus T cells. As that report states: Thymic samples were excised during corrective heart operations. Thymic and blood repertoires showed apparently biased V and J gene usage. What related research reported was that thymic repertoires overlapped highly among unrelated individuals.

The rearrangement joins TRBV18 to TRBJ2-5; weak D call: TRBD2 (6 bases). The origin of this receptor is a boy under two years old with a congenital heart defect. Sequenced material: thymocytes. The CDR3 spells CASSPRGVQETQYF. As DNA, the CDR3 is TGTGCCAGCTCACCACGGGGGGTTCAAGAGACCCAGTACTTC.